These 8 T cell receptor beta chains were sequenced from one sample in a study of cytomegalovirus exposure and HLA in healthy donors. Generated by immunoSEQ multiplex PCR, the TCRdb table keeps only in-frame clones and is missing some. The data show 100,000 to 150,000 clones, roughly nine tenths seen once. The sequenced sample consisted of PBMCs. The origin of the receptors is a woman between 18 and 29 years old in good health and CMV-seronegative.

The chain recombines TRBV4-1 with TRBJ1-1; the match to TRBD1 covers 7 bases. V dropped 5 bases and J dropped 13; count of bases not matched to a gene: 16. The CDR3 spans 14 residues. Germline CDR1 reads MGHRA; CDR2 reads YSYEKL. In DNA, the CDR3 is TGCGCCAGCAGCGAGCAGGATTGGCAGGGGGTTTTTTTCTTT. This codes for CASSEQDWQGVFFF.

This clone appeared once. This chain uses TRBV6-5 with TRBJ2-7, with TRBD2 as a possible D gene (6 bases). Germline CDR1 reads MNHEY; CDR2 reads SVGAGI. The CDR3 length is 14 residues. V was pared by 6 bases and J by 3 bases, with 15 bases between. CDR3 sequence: CASRPIGTFYEQYF. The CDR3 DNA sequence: TGTGCCAGCAGGCCGATCGGGACTTTCTACGAGCAGTACTTC.

The CDR3 sequence is CASSRGRRVANEKLFF. CDR3 in DNA: TGTGCCAGCAGCAGGGGGCGGCGGGTGGCTAATGAAAAACTGTTTTTT. The chain combines TRBV25-1 with TRBJ1-4, with 8 bases that match TRBD1. CDR3 length: 16 residues. The junction had 9 bases not matched to a gene; V was cut back by 6 bases and J by 3 bases. Per germline, CDR1 MGHDK and CDR2 SYGVNS. Full variable domain (outside the CDR3, taken from reference TRBV25-1 and TRBJ1-4): EADIYQTPRYLVIGTGKKITLECSQTMGHDKMYWYQQDPGMELHLIHYSYGVNSTEKGDLSSESTVSRIRTEHFPLTLESARPSHTSQYLCASSRGRRVANEKLFFGSGTQLSVL.

Here the CDR3 DNA reads TGCGCCAGCAGCCGTTCTCCAGACGAGCAGTACTTC. Translating gives CASSRSPDEQYF. This chain joins TRBV5-1 and TRBJ2-7; D not resolved. This CDR3 has 12 residues. Germline lookup yields CDR1 SGHRS and CDR2 YFSETQ. V lost 4 bases and J lost 5, with 10 bases in between. The complete variable domain, with remaining parts taken from reference TRBV5-1 and TRBJ2-7, reads KAGVTQTPRYLIKTRGQQVTLSCSPISGHRSVSWYQQTPGQGLQFLFEYFSETQRNKGNFPGRFSGRQFSNSRSEMNVSTLELGDSALYLCASSRSPDEQYFGPGTRLTVT.

In DNA form, the CDR3 reads TGTGCCAGCAGCGCAGATTTCGGGACAGGTTTCACTGAGCAGTTCTTC. It encodes CASSADFGTGFTEQFF. The chain couples TRBV6-4 to TRBJ2-1; 8 nucleotides agree with TRBD1. CDR1 MRHNA and CDR2 SNTAGT come from the germline V gene. The V and J ends lost 6 bases and 9 bases, in that order; junction bases with no gene match: 16. The CDR3 is 16 residues long.

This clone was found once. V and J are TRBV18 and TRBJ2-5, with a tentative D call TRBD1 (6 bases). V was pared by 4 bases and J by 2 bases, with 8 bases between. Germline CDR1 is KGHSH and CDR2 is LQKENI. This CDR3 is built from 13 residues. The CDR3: CASSLGAQETQYF. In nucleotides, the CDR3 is TGTGCCAGCTCACTGGGGGCTCAAGAGACCCAGTACTTC.

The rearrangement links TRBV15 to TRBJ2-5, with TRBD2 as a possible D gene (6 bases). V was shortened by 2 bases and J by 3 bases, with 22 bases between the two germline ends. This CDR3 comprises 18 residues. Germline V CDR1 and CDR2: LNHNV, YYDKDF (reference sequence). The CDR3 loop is CATSRRRVGGLQEETQYF. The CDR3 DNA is TGTGCCACCAGCAGACGCCGTGTGGGGGGACTTCAAGAAGAGACCCAGTACTTC.

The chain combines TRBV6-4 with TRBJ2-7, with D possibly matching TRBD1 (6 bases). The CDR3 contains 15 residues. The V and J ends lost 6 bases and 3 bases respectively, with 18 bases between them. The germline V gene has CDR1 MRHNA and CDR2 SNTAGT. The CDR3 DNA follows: TGTGCCAGCAGCAAAAACCCGGGACACCTCTACGAGCAGTACTTC. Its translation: CASSKNPGHLYEQYF.